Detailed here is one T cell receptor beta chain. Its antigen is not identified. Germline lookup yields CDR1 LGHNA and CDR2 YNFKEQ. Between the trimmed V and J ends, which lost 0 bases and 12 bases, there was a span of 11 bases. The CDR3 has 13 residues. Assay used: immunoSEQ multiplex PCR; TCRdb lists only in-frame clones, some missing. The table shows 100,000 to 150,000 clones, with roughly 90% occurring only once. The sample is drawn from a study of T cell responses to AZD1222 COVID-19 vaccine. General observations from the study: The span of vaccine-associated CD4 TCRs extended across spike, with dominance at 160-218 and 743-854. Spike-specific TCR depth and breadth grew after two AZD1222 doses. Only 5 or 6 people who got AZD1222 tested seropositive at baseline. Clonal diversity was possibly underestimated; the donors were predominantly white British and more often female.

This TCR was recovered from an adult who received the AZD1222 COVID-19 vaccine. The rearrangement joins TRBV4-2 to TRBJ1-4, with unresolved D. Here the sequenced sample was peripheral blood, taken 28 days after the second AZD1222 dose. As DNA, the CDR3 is TGTGCCAGCAGCCAAGATAGTTATTTAGAACTGTTTTTT. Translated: CASSQDSYLELFF.